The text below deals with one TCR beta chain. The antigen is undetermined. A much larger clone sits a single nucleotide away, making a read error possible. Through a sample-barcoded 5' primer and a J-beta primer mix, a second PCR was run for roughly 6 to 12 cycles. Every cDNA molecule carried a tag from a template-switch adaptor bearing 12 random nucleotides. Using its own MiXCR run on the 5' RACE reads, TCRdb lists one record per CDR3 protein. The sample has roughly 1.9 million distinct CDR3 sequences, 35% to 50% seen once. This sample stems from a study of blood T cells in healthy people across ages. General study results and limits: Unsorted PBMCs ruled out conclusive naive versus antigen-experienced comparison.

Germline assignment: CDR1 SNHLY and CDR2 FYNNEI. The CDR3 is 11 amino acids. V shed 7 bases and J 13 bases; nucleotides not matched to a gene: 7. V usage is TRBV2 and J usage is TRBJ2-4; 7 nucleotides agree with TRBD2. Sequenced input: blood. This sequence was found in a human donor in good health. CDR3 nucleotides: TGTGCCAGCAATCTAGCGGATGAGCAGTACTTC. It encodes CASNLADEQYF.